Shown below are 27 T cell receptor beta chains from a single sample sequenced in a study of blood T cell repertoires in COVID-19. Sequenced by immunoSEQ multiplex PCR; TCRdb stores in-frame clones only, minus some. The data contain about 170,000 clones, less than 85% of them singletons. Specimen: PBMCs or T cells enriched from blood (not recorded which). The receptor source for this set is a man aged 50 to 60 who had recovered from COVID-19.

V gene TRBV7-3 combines with J gene TRBJ2-1; a possible D gene is TRBD1 (6 bases). V lost 5 bases, J lost 9 bases, and 11 bases lay in between. The germline gives CDR1 SGHTA, CDR2 FQGTGA. The CDR3 contains 12 residues. In nucleotides, the CDR3 is TGTGCCAGCAGCACACAGGGACGTGAGCAGTTCTTC. Translating it yields CASSTQGREQFF. The variable domain in full, completed from reference TRBV7-3 and TRBJ2-1, reads GAGVSQTPSNKVTEKGKYVELRCDPISGHTALYWYRQSLGQGPEFLIYFQGTGAADDSGLPNDRFFAVRPEGSVSTLKIQRTERGDSAVYLCASSTQGREQFFGPGTRLTVL.

This clone has just a few counts. This chain joins TRBV28 and TRBJ2-7, with 8 bases that match TRBD2. This CDR3 contains 15 residues. Germline loops: CDR1 MDHEN, CDR2 SYDVKM. Germline trimming cut 6 bases from V and 1 base from J; bases unmatched to any gene: 8. CDR3 sequence: CASRTGGVSSYEQYF. The CDR3 region has the DNA TGTGCCAGCAGGACGGGGGGGGTTTCTTCCTACGAGCAGTACTTC.

The gene calls are TRBV7-9 and TRBJ2-1, with a tentative D call TRBD2 (6 bases). This CDR3 region has 15 residues. Germline V gene sequence: CDR1 SEHNR, CDR2 FQNEAQ (reference sequence). The V end was cut by 5 bases, the J end by 3 bases, with 14 bases between. CDR3 sequence: CASSPEGLYYNEQFF. As DNA, the CDR3 is TGTGCCAGCAGCCCAGAGGGACTTTACTACAATGAGCAGTTCTTC.

The CDR3 is CSVIRHNGGYTF. CDR3 coding DNA: TGCAGCGTGATACGCCATAACGGGGGCTACACCTTC. This rearrangement joins TRBV29-1 to TRBJ1-2; no definite D call. CDR3 length: 12 residues. Trimming cost V 6 bases and J 8 bases, with 16 bases left between them. Germline assignment: CDR1 SQVTM and CDR2 ANQGSEA.

This chain connects TRBV7-2 to TRBJ2-1; weak D call: TRBD2 (5 bases). Between the trimmed V and J ends, which lost 2 bases and 12 bases, there was a span of 17 bases. The CDR3 length is 14 residues. From germline, CDR1 is SGHTA and CDR2 FQGNSA. This CDR3 reads CASSLQQNPRGQFF. The CDR3 region has the DNA TGTGCCAGCAGCTTACAACAGAACCCCCGGGGGCAGTTCTTC.

This chain links TRBV5-1 with TRBJ2-3, with D maybe TRBD1 (7 bases). This CDR3 region has 16 residues. V lost 4 bases and J lost 2, with 17 bases in between. Germline CDR1 and CDR2: SGHRS and YFSETQ. CDR3 amino acids: CASSATAGGFTDTQYF. The CDR3 bases are TGCGCCAGCAGCGCTACCGCAGGGGGGTTCACAGATACGCAGTATTTT.

This chain links TRBV5-4 with TRBJ1-1; 9 positions match TRBD1. Germline V lookup: CDR1 SGHNT, CDR2 YYREEE (reference sequence). The CDR3 loop spans 13 amino acids. V was pared by 4 bases and J by 6 bases, with 4 bases of the junction left unmatched. In DNA form, the CDR3 reads TGTGCCAGCAGCAACCGGGACAGGGCTGAAGCTTTCTTT. It encodes CASSNRDRAEAFF. The entire variable domain, with the rest obtained from reference TRBV5-4 and TRBJ1-1, is as follows: ETGVTQSPTHLIKTRGQQVTLRCSSQSGHNTVSWYQQALGQGPQFIFQYYREEENGRGNFPPRFSGLQFPNYSSELNVNALELDDSALYLCASSNRDRAEAFFGQGTRLTVV.

The rearrangement links TRBV9 to TRBJ1-5; no clear D. Germline loops: CDR1 SGDLS, CDR2 YYNGEE. V gave up 3 bases and J gave up 4 bases, with 14 bases separating them. The CDR3 has 15 amino acids. Here the CDR3 reads CASSAGDIRNQPQHF. CDR3 DNA sequence: TGTGCCAGCAGCGCTGGCGACATACGGAATCAGCCCCAGCATTTT.

The V gene is TRBV9, the J gene TRBJ2-6; 7 nucleotides align to TRBD1. The CDR3 is made up of 15 amino acids. CDR1 is SGDLS and CDR2 is YYNGEE in the germline V gene. V lost 3 bases, J lost 4 bases, and 4 bases stayed unmatched. The CDR3 DNA reads TGTGCCAGCAGCGGACAGGGTGCAGGGGCCAACGTCCTGACTTTC. Encoded protein: CASSGQGAGANVLTF.

V is TRBV5-1 and J is TRBJ1-2; 7 bases are shared with TRBD1. CDR3 size: 13 residues. The ends lost 3 bases at V and 6 bases at J; junction bases unmatched: 5. The germline V gene encodes CDR1 SGHRS and CDR2 YFSETQ. This CDR3 is CASSYSGQDGYTF. CDR3 nucleotide sequence: TGCGCCAGCAGCTATTCCGGACAGGATGGCTACACCTTC.

CDR3 sequence (DNA): TGTGCCAGCAGTTTGGGCAGGGGACGGGATCAGCCCCAGCATTTT. Amino acids: CASSLGRGRDQPQHF. The rearrangement links TRBV28 to TRBJ1-5; perhaps TRBD1 as D (6 bases). The CDR3 sequence is 15 residues long. The germline gives CDR1 MDHEN, CDR2 SYDVKM. The V and J ends lost 3 bases and 5 bases respectively, with 14 bases between them. The variable domain in full, completed from reference TRBV28 and TRBJ1-5, reads DVKVTQSSRYLVKRTGEKVFLECVQDMDHENMFWYRQDPGLGLRLIYFSYDVKMKEKGDIPEGYSVSREKKERFSLILESASTNQTSMYLCASSLGRGRDQPQHFGDGTRLSIL.

V usage is TRBV10-1 and J usage is TRBJ2-5, with TRBD1 matching 11 bases. CDR3 length equals 19 residues. V lost 3 bases to trimming and J lost 5 bases; unmatched junction nucleotides: 17. CDR1 is WNHNN, CDR2 SYGVQD, per germline (reference sequence). DNA for the CDR3: TGCGCCAGCAGTGATAAGGTGGCGGACAAGGGACAGGGGGTTGAGACCCAGTACTTC. It yields the protein CASSDKVADKGQGVETQYF.

This rearrangement joins TRBV9 to TRBJ1-2; 7 bases fit TRBD1. V lost 2 bases to trimming and J lost 7 bases; unmatched junction nucleotides: 17. Germline CDR1 reads SGDLS; CDR2 reads YYNGEE. The CDR3 extends over 17 amino acids. The CDR3 loop is CASSVRQGRGRGGGYTF. DNA for the CDR3: TGTGCCAGCAGCGTTCGACAGGGCCGCGGTCGCGGTGGTGGCTACACCTTC.

The J gene is TRBJ2-7, the V gene TRBV5-1; D possibly corresponds to TRBD1 (5 bases). The CDR3 runs to 13 residues. Trimming removed 0 bases at V and 1 base at J, with 5 bases between. Looked up from germline, CDR1 is SGHRS and CDR2 is YFSETQ. Here the CDR3 DNA reads TGCGCCAGCAGCTTGGAGGGGTCCTACGAGCAGTACTTC. It yields the protein CASSLEGSYEQYF.

J is TRBJ2-7 and V is TRBV2, with 9 bases lining up with TRBD1. CDR1 and CDR2 (germline): SNHLY, FYNNEI. V lost 1 base to trimming and J lost 1 base; unmatched junction nucleotides: 5. The CDR3 is made up of 16 amino acids. In DNA form, the CDR3 reads TGTGCCAGCAGTGAAGTCCGGGACAGGGAGTCCTACGAGCAGTACTTC. As protein: CASSEVRDRESYEQYF.

The chain couples TRBV7-2 to TRBJ2-2; 8 bases line up with TRBD1. The V gene's germline CDR1 is SGHTA and CDR2 FQGNSA. The CDR3 sequence is 16 residues long. Trimming at V came to 2 bases and at J to 6 bases, leaving 8 bases not matched to a gene. The CDR3 protein is CASSLYQGAVAGELFF. DNA of the CDR3: TGTGCCAGCAGCTTATATCAGGGGGCTGTCGCCGGGGAGCTGTTTTTT.

This chain joins TRBV2 and TRBJ1-6; 7 positions agree with TRBD1. Losses at the gene ends were 8 bases for V and 0 bases for J; bases not matched to a gene: 4. This CDR3 contains 15 residues. CDR1 and CDR2 (germline): SNHLY, FYNNEI. CDR3 in amino acids: CASGTDHSYNSPLHF. Here the CDR3 DNA reads TGTGCCAGCGGGACAGACCACTCCTATAATTCACCCCTCCACTTT.

The chain has TRBV10-3 and TRBJ2-7, with a tentative D call TRBD1 (5 bases). Germline CDR1 is ENHRY and CDR2 is SYGVKD. V lost 7 bases to trimming and J lost 5 bases, with 15 bases between them. CDR3 length: 13 residues. The DNA of the CDR3 is TGTGCCATCAAAGGTCCACAGGCGCACGAGCAGTACTTC. Protein sequence: CAIKGPQAHEQYF.

This clone has just a few counts. The V and J genes are TRBV6-5 and TRBJ1-1; no definite D call. This CDR3 has 11 residues. Trimming took off 8 bases at V and 11 bases at J, with 15 bases between the two ends. Germline V lookup: CDR1 MNHEY, CDR2 SVGAGI. The CDR3 DNA reads as TGTGCCAGCCTGCGCGGAGGGCAGGCTTTCTTT. It yields the protein CASLRGGQAFF.

The gene calls are TRBV4-1 and TRBJ1-5, with a tentative D call TRBD1 (6 bases). The length of the CDR3 is 14 residues. CDR1 and CDR2 (germline): MGHRA, YSYEKL. Trimming took 4 bases from V and 3 from J, leaving 10 bases between them. In nucleotides, the CDR3 is TGCGCCAGCAGCCCAATGGGGGCCAATCAGCCCCAGCATTTT. Translated, it gives CASSPMGANQPQHF.

The V and J genes are TRBV4-2 and TRBJ1-6; D unclear. The ends were cut back, 1 base at V and 4 bases at J, with 11 bases in the middle. The V gene's germline CDR1 is LGHNA and CDR2 YNFKEQ. This CDR3 has 16 residues. CDR3 loop: CASSQGWAEYNSPLHF. The CDR3 DNA follows: TGTGCCAGCAGCCAAGGATGGGCCGAATATAATTCACCCCTCCACTTT.

This chain uses TRBV6-4 with TRBJ2-3, with 8 bases fitting TRBD2. J gave up 5 bases and V 5 bases, and 9 bases lay outside the gene matches. The CDR3 has 15 residues. Per the germline V gene, CDR1 is MRHNA and CDR2 is SNTAGT. CDR3 sequence: CASSTNGGAGDTQYF. CDR3 DNA: TGTGCCAGCAGTACTAACGGGGGGGCAGGAGATACGCAGTATTTT.

V gene TRBV5-5 combines with J gene TRBJ2-7; D may be TRBD2 (5 bases). Germline CDR1 reads SGHKS; CDR2 reads YYEKEE (reference sequence). Deletions cut 4 bases from V and 3 bases from J, with 8 bases between. CDR3 length equals 12 residues. CDR3 sequence (DNA): TGTGCCAGCAGCCCCGACTACTACGAGCAGTACTTC. Encoded protein: CASSPDYYEQYF.

This clone was seen at least ten times. The V call is TRBV18, the J call TRBJ2-7, with 7 bases matching TRBD1. The germline V gene has CDR1 KGHSH and CDR2 LQKENI. The CDR3 is made up of 13 amino acids. Trimming cost V 5 bases and J 7 bases; bases outside gene matches: 8. The CDR3 loop reads CASSTGQKQEQYF. The DNA for the CDR3 is TGTGCCAGCTCAACGGGACAGAAGCAGGAGCAGTACTTC.

The J gene is TRBJ2-5, the V gene TRBV4-1, with 9 bases matching TRBD1. This CDR3 has 17 residues. V lost 4 bases and J lost 7; bases outside the gene matches: 16. Germline assignment: CDR1 MGHRA and CDR2 YSYEKL. CDR3 sequence reads: CASSPQGAGSLAGTQYF. CDR3 nucleotides: TGCGCCAGCAGCCCACAGGGGGCGGGCTCCCTGGCCGGGACCCAGTACTTC.

This chain uses TRBV27 with TRBJ2-1; tentative D call: TRBD1 (5 bases). Trimming removed 6 bases from V and 7 bases from J, with 10 bases in between. CDR1 is MNHEY, CDR2 SMNVEV, per germline (reference sequence). CDR3 length: 12 residues. The DNA for the CDR3 is TGTGCCAGCAGACCCCAGGGTAATGAGCAGTTCTTC. Its protein is CASRPQGNEQFF.

The genes are TRBV27 and TRBJ1-3, with TRBD1 matching over 7 bases. After removal of 5 bases from V and 4 bases from J, the junction contained 8 bases not matched to a gene. Per the germline V gene, CDR1 is MNHEY and CDR2 is SMNVEV (reference sequence). The CDR3 runs 15 residues. In DNA, the CDR3 is TGTGCCAGCAGTCCCCGACAGGGTTACGGAAACACCATATATTTT. It translates to CASSPRQGYGNTIYF.